One sample yielded the 16 T cell receptor beta chains listed below, sequenced in a study of PD-1 blockade in mismatch repair-deficient tumors. Using immunoSEQ multiplex PCR, the repertoire was profiled, and TCRdb retains in-frame clones only, with some absent. The table lists 9,000 to 10,000 clones, around 85% of them singletons, with 0.85% to 1% in the top ten. This material consisted of PBMCs, taken 46 to 49 weeks after starting pembrolizumab. The receptors come from an adult with mismatch repair-deficient cancer.

V gene TRBV9 combines with J gene TRBJ2-1, with 8 positions matching TRBD2. Germline V gene sequence: CDR1 SGDLS, CDR2 YYNGEE. CDR3 length: 14 residues. V dropped 2 bases and J dropped 8; count of bases not matched to a gene: 6. CDR3 coding DNA: TGTGCCAGCAGCGTTAGCGGGAAGATGGATGAGCAGTTCTTC. This gives the protein CASSVSGKMDEQFF.

J is TRBJ1-5 and V is TRBV7-8, with D unresolved. The CDR3 extends over 15 amino acids. Germline V gene lookup returns CDR1 SGHVS and CDR2 FQNEAQ. Trimming removed 1 base from V and 1 base from J, with 8 bases in between. The CDR3 is CASSLGSGSNQPQHF. For the CDR3, the DNA is TGTGCCAGCAGCTTAGGATCAGGAAGCAATCAGCCCCAGCATTTT.

The V and J genes are TRBV6-1 and TRBJ2-5; TRBD2 matches 7 bases. Germline CDR1 and CDR2: MNHNS and SASEGT. The junction had 6 bases not matched to a gene; V was cut back by 6 bases and J by 5 bases. The CDR3 contains 13 residues. CDR3 sequence: CASRYQGGETQYF. The CDR3 DNA follows: TGTGCCAGCAGATACCAGGGAGGGGAGACCCAGTACTTC.

The genes are TRBV11-1 and TRBJ2-5; 8 nucleotides match TRBD1. Germline values: CDR1 SGHAT, CDR2 FQDESV (reference sequence). The CDR3 is 15 residues long. The J segment lost 5 bases and the V segment lost 2 bases, leaving 7 bases of the junction unmatched. The CDR3 DNA reads as TGTGCCAGCAGCTTAAGGCAGGGGGCTGTGGAGACCCAGTACTTC. It translates to CASSLRQGAVETQYF. Based on the CDR3 plus reference TRBV11-1 and TRBJ2-5, the full variable domain is EAEVAQSPRYKITEKSQAVAFWCDPISGHATLYWYRQILGQGPELLVQFQDESVVDDSQLPKDRFSAERLKGVDSTLKIQPAELGDSAMYLCASSLRQGAVETQYFGPGTRLLVL.

The chain is built from TRBV7-9 and TRBJ1-2, with TRBD1 matching 8 bases. Trimming cost V 5 bases and J 5 bases; bases outside gene matches: 10. The CDR3 contains 15 residues. Germline assignment: CDR1 SEHNR and CDR2 FQNEAQ (reference sequence). CDR3 DNA: TGTGCCAGCAGCACCGCCGGGACAGGTCTATATGGCTACACCTTC. The encoded protein is CASSTAGTGLYGYTF.

The chain combines TRBV11-3 with TRBJ1-4; 9 nucleotides agree with TRBD1. Germline trimming cut 5 bases from V and 7 bases from J; bases unmatched to any gene: 5. CDR3 size: 14 residues. The V gene's germline CDR1 is SGHNT and CDR2 YENEEA. CDR3 DNA: TGTGCCAGCAGCAGGGGGACAGGGTTTGAAAAACTGTTTTTT. Translation: CASSRGTGFEKLFF.

The gene calls are TRBV19 and TRBJ2-7, with TRBD1 matching 10 bases. CDR3 length: 13 residues. The V segment lost 8 bases and the J segment 3 bases; nucleotides outside the gene matches: 4. Germline CDR1 reads LNHDA; CDR2 reads SQIVND (reference sequence). CDR3 DNA sequence: TGTGCCAGTGGGGACAGGGGAATCTACGAGCAGTACTTC. Encoded protein: CASGDRGIYEQYF.

The rearrangement links TRBV30 to TRBJ1-1; 9 bases line up with TRBD1. The J segment lost 5 bases and the V segment lost 1 base, leaving 5 bases of the junction unmatched. The germline V gene has CDR1 GTSNPN and CDR2 SVGIG (reference sequence). CDR3 length equals 14 residues. The CDR3 protein is CAWSAWDRETEAFF. Written as DNA, the CDR3 is TGTGCCTGGAGTGCCTGGGACAGGGAAACTGAAGCTTTCTTT.

V gene TRBV7-8 combines with J gene TRBJ1-4, with a weak D call TRBD1 (6 bases). CDR1 and CDR2 from the germline V gene are SGHVS and FQNEAQ. The CDR3 has 15 residues. V was shortened by 5 bases and J by 4 bases, with 14 bases between the two germline ends. CDR3 amino acids: CASSPHRARNEKLFF. CDR3 bases: TGTGCCAGCAGCCCCCACAGGGCTCGTAATGAAAAACTGTTTTTT. Together with reference TRBV7-8 and TRBJ1-4, the CDR3 gives the full variable domain: GAGVSQSPRYKVAKRGQDVALRCDPISGHVSLFWYQQALGQGPEFLTYFQNEAQLDKSGLPSDRFFAERPEGSVSTLKIQRTQQEDSAVYLCASSPHRARNEKLFFGSGTQLSVL.

The chain combines TRBV5-1 with TRBJ2-2; 8 bases agree with TRBD2. Germline V gives CDR1 SGHRS, CDR2 YFSETQ. The CDR3 has 16 residues. The ends lost 0 bases at V and 5 bases at J; junction bases unmatched: 6. The DNA of the CDR3 is TGCGCCAGCAGCTTGGGACTAGCGAGCCTTACCGGGGAGCTGTTTTTT. This codes for CASSLGLASLTGELFF.

The V gene is TRBV28, the J gene TRBJ2-7; 10 bases fit TRBD2. In germline, CDR1 is MDHEN, CDR2 SYDVKM. J lost 3 bases, V lost 8 bases, and 10 bases had no gene match. The length of the CDR3 is 15 residues. CDR3 sequence: CASGRLAGGLYEQYF. As DNA, the CDR3 is TGTGCCAGCGGACGTTTAGCGGGAGGCCTCTACGAGCAGTACTTC.

This clone was recorded a few times. J is TRBJ2-7 and V is TRBV18; 9 nucleotides agree with TRBD2. This CDR3 comprises 14 residues. Germline CDR1 KGHSH, CDR2 LQKENI. J was trimmed by 3 bases and V by 6 bases; bases with no gene match: 6. The CDR3 DNA follows: TGTGCCAGCTCCCTGACTAGCGGAGGCTACGAGCAGTACTTC. It translates to CASSLTSGGYEQYF. Full variable domain (missing parts from reference TRBV18 and TRBJ2-7): NAGVMQNPRHLVRRRGQEARLRCSPMKGHSHVYWYRQLPEEGLKFMVYLQKENIIDESGMPKERFSAEFPKEGPSILRIQQVVRGDSAAYFCASSLTSGGYEQYFGPGTRLTVT.

The chain is built from TRBV12-5 and TRBJ2-1, with 8 bases lining up with TRBD2. V gave up 3 bases and J gave up 9 bases; unmatched junction bases: 13. Germline V lookup: CDR1 LGHNT, CDR2 FRNRAP. The CDR3 extends over 16 amino acids. In DNA, the CDR3 is TGTGCTAGTGGTTTAGTAGCGGGAAGGGGGGGCAGTGAGCAGTTCTTC. Its protein is CASGLVAGRGGSEQFF.

The chain is built from TRBV30 and TRBJ2-2; D possibly corresponds to TRBD2 (6 bases). Per the germline V gene, CDR1 is GTSNPN and CDR2 is SVGIG (reference sequence). V lost 5 bases to trimming and J lost 0 bases, with 10 bases between them. The CDR3 consists of 14 residues. CDR3 amino acids: CAWGGGANTGELFF. The CDR3 nucleotides read TGTGCCTGGGGAGGAGGGGCGAACACCGGGGAGCTGTTTTTT.

CDR3 DNA: TGTGCCAGCAGCAAAGCGGGCGGGAGGTCGGGGGAGCAGTACTTC. Its translation: CASSKAGGRSGEQYF. The rearrangement uses TRBV21-1 and TRBJ2-7; the D call in the table, TRBD2, was not verified against the DNA. TRBV21-1 is noted as a pseudogene. This CDR3 is 15 amino acids long.

V and J are TRBV28 and TRBJ2-7; possibly TRBD2 for D (5 bases). V was trimmed by 6 bases and J by 4 bases, leaving 13 bases between them. The CDR3 contains 13 residues. The V gene's germline CDR1 is MDHEN and CDR2 SYDVKM. This CDR3 is CASRSGNGYEQYF. Written as DNA, the CDR3 is TGTGCCAGCAGGTCCGGGAACGGATACGAGCAGTACTTC.